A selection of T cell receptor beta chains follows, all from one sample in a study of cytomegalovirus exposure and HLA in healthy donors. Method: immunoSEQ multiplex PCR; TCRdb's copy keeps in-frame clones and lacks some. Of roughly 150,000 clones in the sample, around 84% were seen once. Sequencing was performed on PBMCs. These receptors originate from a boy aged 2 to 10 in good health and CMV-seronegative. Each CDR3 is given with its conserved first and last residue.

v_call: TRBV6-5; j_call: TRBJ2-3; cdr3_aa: CASSLTDTQYF
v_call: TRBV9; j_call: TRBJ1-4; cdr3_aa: CASSARQGAIEKLFF
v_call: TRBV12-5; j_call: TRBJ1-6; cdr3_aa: CASGPGQGVFNSPLHF
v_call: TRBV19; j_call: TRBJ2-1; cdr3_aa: CASRTSGRWSYNEQFF
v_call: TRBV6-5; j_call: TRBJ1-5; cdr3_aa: CASSLTGIRNQPQHF
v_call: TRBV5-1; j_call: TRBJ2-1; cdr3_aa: CASSLDPGLYNEQFF
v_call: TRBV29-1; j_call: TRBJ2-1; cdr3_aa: CSVDGQGAYNEQFF
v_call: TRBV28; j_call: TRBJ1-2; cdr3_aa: CASSLSGGVDGYTF
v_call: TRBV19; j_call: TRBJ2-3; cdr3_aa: CASSIMGAGGGTDTQYF
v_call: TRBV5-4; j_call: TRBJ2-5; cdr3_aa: CASSPELAGAVRETQYF
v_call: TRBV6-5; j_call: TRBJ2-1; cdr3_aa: CASSYKGGDYNEQFF